These 9 T cell receptor beta chains were all obtained from the same sample, sequenced in a study of breast tumors, draining lymph nodes, adjacent tissues. MiXCR, run by TCRdb on the multiplex PCR reads, gives a single entry per CDR3 protein. Of 45,000 or so distinct CDR3 sequences in the sample, roughly 23% were seen once. Source material: breast tumor tissue. These TCRs come from a female donor with breast cancer. Some clones in this sample may be carry-over from other donors' samples.

This clonotype occurred many times. The DNA for the CDR3 is TGCGCCAGCAGCTTCAGGACAGGGGGCGAAGATACGCAGTATTTT. Translating it yields CASSFRTGGEDTQYF. V usage is TRBV5-1 and J usage is TRBJ2-3, with TRBD1 matching over 11 bases. J gave up 5 bases and V 2 bases, and 4 bases lay outside the gene matches. CDR3 length equals 15 residues. CDR1 and CDR2 from the germline V gene are SGHRS and YFSETQ.

The chain joins TRBV18 to TRBJ1-1; D is uncertain. CDR1 KGHSH and CDR2 LQKENI come from the germline V gene. Trimming took off 0 bases at V and 5 bases at J, with 7 bases between the two ends. The CDR3 contains 13 residues. CDR3 loop: CASSPPVWTEAFF. The DNA for the CDR3 is TGTGCCAGCTCACCACCGGTCTGGACTGAAGCTTTCTTT.

This clonotype was seen at least ten times. The chain joins TRBV7-3 to TRBJ1-4; no clear D. Trimming took off 5 bases at V and 8 bases at J, with 9 bases between the two ends. In germline, CDR1 is SGHTA, CDR2 FQGTGA. The CDR3 is made up of 12 amino acids. The CDR3 DNA sequence: TGTGCCAGCAGCCCCGGTTGGGAAAAACTGTTTTTT. Encoded protein: CASSPGWEKLFF. The complete variable domain, with remaining parts taken from reference TRBV7-3 and TRBJ1-4, reads GAGVSQTPSNKVTEKGKYVELRCDPISGHTALYWYRQSLGQGPEFLIYFQGTGAADDSGLPNDRFFAVRPEGSVSTLKIQRTERGDSAVYLCASSPGWEKLFFGSGTQLSVL.

This clonotype was detected a few times. The V gene is TRBV9, the J gene TRBJ2-1; no definite D call. Trimming cost V 0 bases and J 8 bases, with 15 bases left between them. CDR1 is SGDLS, CDR2 YYNGEE, per germline. CDR3 length: 15 residues. CDR3 residues: CASSVAGQTGHEQFF. For the CDR3, the DNA is TGTGCCAGCAGCGTAGCCGGGCAAACCGGCCATGAGCAGTTCTTC.

This clonotype was detected many times. The chain combines TRBV25-1 with TRBJ1-3; the D is unclear. This CDR3 is built from 11 residues. Trimming removed 7 bases at V and 8 bases at J, with 9 bases between. Germline values: CDR1 MGHDK, CDR2 SYGVNS. The CDR3 DNA sequence: TGTGCCAGCACACCGGGAGACACCATATATTTT. This encodes CASTPGDTIYF.

This clonotype has ten or more counts. V usage is TRBV2 and J usage is TRBJ2-7, with 7 positions matching TRBD1. CDR3 size: 15 residues. CDR1 is SNHLY, CDR2 FYNNEI, per germline. Trimming removed 6 bases from V and 1 base from J; junction bases left unmatched: 9. The CDR3: CASSPQGQLSYEQYF. DNA for the CDR3: TGTGCCAGCAGCCCCCAGGGACAGTTGTCCTACGAGCAGTACTTC.

The chain links TRBV15 to TRBJ2-7, with 10 positions matching TRBD1. In germline, CDR1 is LNHNV, CDR2 YYDKDF (reference sequence). The CDR3 length is 15 residues. V lost 1 base, J lost 6 bases, and 6 bases stayed unmatched. The CDR3 DNA reads TGTGCCACCAGCAGAGGGGGAGGACAGGGGGGCGAGCAGTACTTC. Translation gives CATSRGGGQGGEQYF.

V gene TRBV9 combines with J gene TRBJ2-2, with TRBD2 as a possible D gene (6 bases). The germline V and J ends were trimmed by 4 bases and 4 bases, with 14 bases remaining between them. Germline CDR1 SGDLS, CDR2 YYNGEE. CDR3 length equals 15 residues. The CDR3 sequence is CASSPSWRGTGELFF. The CDR3 DNA is TGTGCCAGCAGCCCCTCCTGGAGGGGCACCGGGGAGCTGTTTTTT.

In its sample, this clonotype was seen a few times. This chain links TRBV27 with TRBJ2-3; D is unclear. Germline CDR1 reads MNHEY; CDR2 reads SMNVEV (reference sequence). CDR3 length: 14 amino acids. V was cut by 6 bases and J by 4 bases, with 14 bases left in between. CDR3 in amino acids: CASSFLERPDTQYF. The CDR3 DNA sequence: TGTGCCAGCAGCTTCCTGGAGAGGCCAGATACGCAGTATTTT.